These 25 T cell receptor beta chains originate from one sample sequenced in a study of T cells in Graves' hyperthyroidism and ophthalmopathy (dated by TCRdb to about 2019). Libraries were prepared through multiplex PCR. The sequencer was an Illumina HiSeq 2000. The TCR beta CDR3 regions were amplified from RNA transcripts. A first-round RT-PCR of the TCR CDR3 used the HTBI primer set with the Qiagen OneStep RT-PCR kit. TCRdb applied fastp at Q25 and MiXCR to the public reads, then kept only in-frame beta chains. Entries that share a CDR3 protein sequence are merged under the most common genes and DNA. The sample records roughly 570,000 distinct CDR3 sequences, about 15% of which are singletons. Together, the top ten hold roughly 7.3% of the sample. The sample consisted of blood. The receptors stem from a woman between 25 and 40 years old with Graves' hyperthyroidism.

This clonotype was detected ten times or more. The V call is TRBV4-2, the J call TRBJ2-1, with 8 bases lining up with TRBD1. The CDR3 contains 14 residues. The V and J ends lost 4 bases and 2 bases, in that order; junction bases with no gene match: 1. Germline assignment: CDR1 LGHNA and CDR2 YNFKEQ. The CDR3 here is CASSPRGPYNEQFF. CDR3 DNA sequence: TGTGCCAGCAGCCCCAGGGGGCCCTACAATGAGCAGTTCTTC.

This clonotype was seen ten or more times. CDR3 DNA sequence: TGTGCCAGCAGTAGACCCTACCGACAGGGTGGGGACTATGGCTACACCTTC. This encodes CASSRPYRQGGDYGYTF. The chain recombines TRBV28 with TRBJ1-2; 7 nucleotides line up with TRBD1. This CDR3 comprises 17 residues. The ends lost 5 bases at V and 3 bases at J; junction bases unmatched: 15. From germline, CDR1 is MDHEN and CDR2 SYDVKM.

The J gene is TRBJ1-5, the V gene TRBV19; 7 nucleotides align to TRBD1. The CDR3 sequence is 15 residues long. Germline CDR1 is LNHDA and CDR2 is SQIVND (reference sequence). The V segment lost 8 bases and the J segment 5 bases; nucleotides outside the gene matches: 12. CDR3 in DNA: TGTGCCAGTTCTCCTCCCGGGACAGCTCATCAGCCCCAGCATTTT. Its protein is CASSPPGTAHQPQHF.

This clonotype showed up many times. The rearrangement links TRBV7-2 to TRBJ2-3; D gene unclear. V was clipped by 6 bases and J by 2 bases, with 15 bases between them. The CDR3 consists of 15 residues. Germline V gene data show CDR1 as SGHTA and CDR2 as FQGNSA. CDR3 sequence (DNA): TGTGCCAGCAGAAAGCCGACGGGTTCCACAGATACGCAGTATTTT. It specifies CASRKPTGSTDTQYF.

The rearrangement joins TRBV27 to TRBJ1-1; D is possibly TRBD1 (6 bases). CDR1 is MNHEY, CDR2 SMNVEV, per germline (reference sequence). The CDR3 totals 13 residues. The germline V and J ends were trimmed by 5 bases and 12 bases, with 19 bases remaining between them. The CDR3 protein is CASSRTGQPTTFF. DNA for the CDR3: TGTGCCAGCAGTCGAACGGGACAACCTACTACTTTCTTT.

The gene calls are TRBV6-1 and TRBJ1-6; D unclear. The CDR3 covers 14 residues. V was clipped by 6 bases and J by 7 bases, with 13 bases between them. Germline values: CDR1 MNHNS, CDR2 SASEGT. For the CDR3, the DNA is TGTGCCAGCAGCTCAGTGATGAAGAATTCACCCCTCCACTTT. Residues: CASSSVMKNSPLHF.

This clonotype was counted many times. The V and J genes are TRBV20-1 and TRBJ1-2; no clear D. The V gene lost 8 bases and the J gene lost 0 bases, with 7 bases spanning the gap. Germline-derived CDR1 and CDR2 are DFQATT and SNEGSKA (reference sequence). CDR3 length: 11 residues. The CDR3: CSRRTNYGYTF. The CDR3 bases are TGCAGTCGGAGGACTAACTATGGCTACACCTTC.

This clonotype was recorded a few times. The chain couples TRBV6-5 to TRBJ1-3; D remains unclear. Deletions cut 2 bases from V and 0 bases from J, with 14 bases between. Germline-derived CDR1 and CDR2 are MNHEY and SVGAGI. The length of the CDR3 is 17 residues. The CDR3 DNA sequence: TGTGCCAGCAGTTACCATGGTGACCTCACCTCTGGAAACACCATATATTTT. Translation gives CASSYHGDLTSGNTIYF.

This clonotype was counted between two and nine times. This rearrangement joins TRBV15 to TRBJ2-1; D perhaps matches TRBD1 (6 bases). This CDR3 spans 14 amino acids. V was cut by 0 bases and J by 6 bases, with 9 bases left in between. In germline, CDR1 is LNHNV, CDR2 YYDKDF (reference sequence). The CDR3 DNA sequence: TGTGCCACCAGCAGAGACAGAGGGGGCAATGAGCAGTTCTTC. Encoded protein: CATSRDRGGNEQFF.

The rearrangement links TRBV4-2 to TRBJ1-2; no clear D gene. The CDR3 is 17 amino acids. V lost 0 bases, J lost 1 base, and 15 bases lay in between. Germline V CDR1 and CDR2: LGHNA, YNFKEQ. The CDR3 DNA reads TGTGCCAGCAGCCAAGATGGAAGGACCAGAGGTAACTATGGCTACACCTTC. Translation gives CASSQDGRTRGNYGYTF.

This clonotype was seen at least ten times. V and J are TRBV20-1 and TRBJ2-1; TRBD2 matches 8 bases. This CDR3 spans 13 amino acids. Germline assignment: CDR1 DFQATT and CDR2 SNEGSKA (reference sequence). V gave up 2 bases and J gave up 8 bases; unmatched junction bases: 5. The CDR3 spells CSARKSGSHEQFF. CDR3 nucleotide sequence: TGCAGTGCTAGAAAGAGCGGGAGTCATGAGCAGTTCTTC.

This clonotype occurred many times. One junction end does not reproduce the germline sequence, and a read error may be involved. The chain carries TRBV11-2 and TRBJ2-5; the D is unclear. The CDR3 totals 11 residues. Germline assignment: CDR1 SGHAT and CDR2 FQNNGV. CDR3 sequence (DNA): TGTGCCAGCACCTTAACAGAGACCCAGTACTTC. Translation gives CASTLTETQYF.

This clonotype has just a few counts. This may come from a read error, since a much larger clone is one base off. The chain links TRBV15 to TRBJ2-7; 8 nucleotides line up with TRBD2. CDR3 size: 16 residues. Germline-derived CDR1 and CDR2 are LNHNV and YYDKDF (reference sequence). CDR3 nucleotides: TGTGCCACCAGCAGAGATAGGGGAACTAGCGGCTACGAGCAGTGCTTC. Translated, it gives CATSRDRGTSGYEQCF.

The rearrangement uses TRBV7-9 and TRBJ1-1; maybe TRBD1 (5 bases). The length of the CDR3 is 16 residues. Germline CDR1 SEHNR, CDR2 FQNEAQ (reference sequence). The V end was cut by 7 bases, the J end by 4 bases, with 22 bases between. CDR3 residues: CASIERGGTLGTEAFF. For the CDR3, the DNA is TGTGCCAGCATCGAACGGGGGGGAACGTTGGGCACTGAAGCTTTCTTT.

V is TRBV7-2 and J is TRBJ1-4; 10 nucleotides align to TRBD1. V lost 4 bases and J lost 8; bases outside the gene matches: 7. CDR3 length: 15 amino acids. Germline assignment: CDR1 SGHTA and CDR2 FQGNSA. In DNA form, the CDR3 reads TGTGCCAGCAGCTCTTTTGGGACAGGGGTAGAAAAACTGTTTTTT. Amino acids: CASSSFGTGVEKLFF.

As regards this clonotype: A much larger clone differs by one base, so this may be a read error. The chain joins TRBV11-2 to TRBJ2-7, with TRBD2 as a possible D gene (6 bases). The J call is in doubt because the DNA end fits TRBJ2-1 better. This CDR3 has 16 residues. CDR1 is SGHAT and CDR2 is FQNNGV in the germline V gene. The CDR3 sequence is CASSISGGLPAYEQFF. For the CDR3, the DNA is TGTGCCAGCAGCATTAGCGGCGGCCTACCAGCCTACGAGCAGTTCTTC.

This clonotype was picked up many times. The genes are TRBV6-1 and TRBJ2-2; 7 bases line up with TRBD1. The V gene's germline CDR1 is MNHNS and CDR2 SASEGT. Germline trimming cut 7 bases from V and 1 base from J; bases unmatched to any gene: 3. The CDR3 is 14 residues long. For the CDR3, the DNA is TGTGCCAGCACACACAGGGGGAACACCGGGGAGCTGTTTTTT. Its protein product is CASTHRGNTGELFF.

This clonotype has more than one count but fewer than ten. The genes are TRBV13 and TRBJ2-1; 8 positions agree with TRBD2. V lost 2 bases and J lost 6; bases outside the gene matches: 18. The V gene's germline CDR1 is PRHDT and CDR2 FYEKMQ (reference sequence). This CDR3 has 19 amino acids. As DNA, the CDR3 is TGTGCCAGCAGCTTAAACCATCCGGGAACTAGCGGAGAAACCAATGAGCAGTTCTTC. It encodes CASSLNHPGTSGETNEQFF. The full variable domain, rest sourced from reference TRBV13 and TRBJ2-1, is AAGVIQSPRHLIKEKRETATLKCYPIPRHDTVYWYQQGPGQDPQFLISFYEKMQSDKGSIPDRFSAQQFSDYHSELNMSSLELGDSALYFCASSLNHPGTSGETNEQFFGPGTRLTVL.

This clonotype came up many times. Written as DNA, the CDR3 is TGTGCCAGCAGTTTCGTTTCAAATGGGACTGAAGCTTTCTTT. Translating gives CASSFVSNGTEAFF. The V and J genes are TRBV12-3 or TRBV12-4 and TRBJ1-1; D remains unclear. CDR3 size: 14 residues. V was cut by 3 bases and J by 5 bases, with 13 bases left in between.

This clonotype was detected a few times. The germline gene is not matched at one end of the junction; a read error may be the cause. The chain combines TRBV27 with TRBJ2-1, with TRBD1 matching over 8 bases. The germline V gene encodes CDR1 MNHEY and CDR2 SMNVEV (reference sequence). The CDR3 consists of 17 residues. The CDR3 is CASSLSRGRDFYSEQFF. In DNA form, the CDR3 reads TGTGCCAGCAGTCTCTCCAGGGGGCGGGATTTCTACAGTGAGCAGTTCTTC.

This chain connects TRBV12-3 or TRBV12-4 to TRBJ2-2; TRBD1 agrees at 7 bases. V shed 6 bases and J 3 bases; nucleotides not matched to a gene: 7. The CDR3 length is 15 residues. CDR3 nucleotides: TGTGCCAGCAGCCCCCTACAGGGGCACACCGGGGAGCTGTTTTTT. Translating gives CASSPLQGHTGELFF.

This clonotype has a count of ten or more. The chain recombines TRBV20-1 with TRBJ2-7; TRBD2 matches at 7 bases. V dropped 7 bases and J dropped 3; count of bases not matched to a gene: 6. Germline V CDR1 and CDR2: DFQATT, SNEGSKA (reference sequence). CDR3 length: 12 amino acids. The CDR3 bases are TGCAGTGTAGCGGGTTACGACTACGAGCAGTACTTC. Residues: CSVAGYDYEQYF.

This clonotype has ten or more counts. V usage is TRBV7-9 and J usage is TRBJ1-4; TRBD1 matches at 8 bases. This CDR3 is 15 amino acids long. V trimming: 4 bases; J trimming: 7 bases; junction bases outside the gene matches: 8. CDR1 is SEHNR and CDR2 is FQNEAQ in the germline V gene (reference sequence). DNA for the CDR3: TGTGCCAGCAGCTCGGGGACAGGTTGGGGTGAAAAACTGTTTTTT. Translation gives CASSSGTGWGEKLFF.

This chain links TRBV5-1 with TRBJ2-7; 9 bases are shared with TRBD2. Germline CDR1 is SGHRS and CDR2 is YFSETQ. V was clipped by 0 bases and J by 3 bases; unmatched bases: 4. The CDR3 runs to 15 residues. CDR3 coding DNA: TGCGCCAGCAGCTTGGAGACTAGCGGTCTCTACGAGCAGTACTTC. Translating it yields CASSLETSGLYEQYF. Full variable domain (remainder filled in from reference TRBV5-1 and TRBJ2-7): KAGVTQTPRYLIKTRGQQVTLSCSPISGHRSVSWYQQTPGQGLQFLFEYFSETQRNKGNFPGRFSGRQFSNSRSEMNVSTLELGDSALYLCASSLETSGLYEQYFGPGTRLTVT.

In this sample, this clonotype turned up many times. The rearrangement joins TRBV13 to TRBJ2-7; 7 bases line up with TRBD1. Germline values: CDR1 PRHDT, CDR2 FYEKMQ (reference sequence). This CDR3 has 14 residues. V was clipped by 5 bases and J by 1 base; unmatched bases: 5. CDR3 amino acids: CASSRQGHSYEQYF. The DNA for the CDR3 is TGTGCCAGCAGCCGACAGGGCCATTCCTACGAGCAGTACTTC. Supplemented by reference TRBV13 and TRBJ2-7, the full variable domain reads AAGVIQSPRHLIKEKRETATLKCYPIPRHDTVYWYQQGPGQDPQFLISFYEKMQSDKGSIPDRFSAQQFSDYHSELNMSSLELGDSALYFCASSRQGHSYEQYFGPGTRLTVT.